The source of this T cell receptor (beta chain) is a study of cytomegalovirus exposure and HLA in healthy donors. Study conclusions and caveats: In a later analysis, across HLA loci, associated TCR counts were highest for DRB1, lowest for HLA-C.

The CDR3 is 16 residues long. From germline, CDR1 is SGHRS and CDR2 YFSETQ. The V segment lost 1 base and the J segment 6 bases; nucleotides outside the gene matches: 10. A note on this clone: The target antigen is unknown.

The PCR ran on 60 Vbeta and 13 Jbeta primers. The table came from immunoSEQ multiplex PCR; TCRdb's copy has only in-frame clones and leaves some out. The table lists 210,000 or so clones, around 81% of them singletons. The chain employs TRBV5-1 and TRBJ2-3, with 8 bases matching TRBD1. The sequence derives from a woman aged 50 to 65 in good health and CMV-seropositive. Sequenced input: PBMCs. Here the CDR3 DNA reads TGCGCCAGCAGCTTGAGGGGACAGGCTGCCGGGGATACGCAGTATTTT. Translation gives CASSLRGQAAGDTQYF. The full variable domain, with the rest looked up from reference TRBV5-1 and TRBJ2-3, is KAGVTQTPRYLIKTRGQQVTLSCSPISGHRSVSWYQQTPGQGLQFLFEYFSETQRNKGNFPGRFSGRQFSNSRSEMNVSTLELGDSALYLCASSLRGQAAGDTQYFGPGTRLTVL.